This TCR beta chain came from a study of post-analysis software for immune sequencing data. About this clonotype itself: Its specificity is not known.

Unique molecular identifiers had been added to the TCR beta cDNA libraries. TCRdb itself ran the PCR reads through MiXCR, one entry per CDR3 protein. The sample contains approximately 660,000 distinct CDR3 sequences, 55% to 60% of which appear only once. Germline-derived CDR1 and CDR2 are MNHEY and SVGEGT. V was pared by 7 bases and J by 10 bases, with 11 bases between. There are 11 residues in the CDR3. Study-wide findings and caveats: In patients, about five TRBV segments were more frequent than in controls, with TRBV5-6, TRBV5-1 and TRBV20-1 among them.

Sequences were obtained from blood. The chain couples TRBV6-2 or TRBV6-3 to TRBJ2-1; D uncertain. This TCR was recovered from a girl between 2 and 10 years old with multiple sclerosis. The CDR3 protein is CASTASREQFF. In DNA form, the CDR3 reads TGTGCCAGCACGGCCTCCCGGGAGCAGTTCTTC.